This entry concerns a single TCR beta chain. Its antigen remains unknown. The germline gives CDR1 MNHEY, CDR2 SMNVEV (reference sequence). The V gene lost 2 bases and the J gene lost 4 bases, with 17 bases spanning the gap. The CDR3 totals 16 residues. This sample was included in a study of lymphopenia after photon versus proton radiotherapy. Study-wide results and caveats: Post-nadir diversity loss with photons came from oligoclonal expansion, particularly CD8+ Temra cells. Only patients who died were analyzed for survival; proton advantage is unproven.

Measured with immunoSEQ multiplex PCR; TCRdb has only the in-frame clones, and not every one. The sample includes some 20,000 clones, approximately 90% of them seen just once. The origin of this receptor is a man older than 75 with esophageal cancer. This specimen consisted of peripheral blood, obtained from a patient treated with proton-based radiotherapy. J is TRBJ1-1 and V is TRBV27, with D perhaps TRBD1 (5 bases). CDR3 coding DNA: TGTGCCAGCAGTTTAGGTTTGGGGGGGGGTGGCACTGAAGCTTTCTTT. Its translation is CASSLGLGGGGTEAFF.